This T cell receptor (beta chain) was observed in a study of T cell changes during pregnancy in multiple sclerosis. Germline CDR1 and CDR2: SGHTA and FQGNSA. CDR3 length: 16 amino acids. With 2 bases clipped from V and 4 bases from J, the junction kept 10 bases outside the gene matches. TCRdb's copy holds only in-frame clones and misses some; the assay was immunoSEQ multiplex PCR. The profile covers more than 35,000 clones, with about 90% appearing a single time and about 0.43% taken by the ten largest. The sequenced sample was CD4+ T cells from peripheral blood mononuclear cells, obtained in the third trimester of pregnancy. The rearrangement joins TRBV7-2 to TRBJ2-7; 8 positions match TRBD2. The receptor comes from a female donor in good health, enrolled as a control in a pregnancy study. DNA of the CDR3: TGTGCCAGCAGCTTAAGATCAGGCGGGGGGAGGTACGAGCAGTACTTC. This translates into CASSLRSGGGRYEQYF.